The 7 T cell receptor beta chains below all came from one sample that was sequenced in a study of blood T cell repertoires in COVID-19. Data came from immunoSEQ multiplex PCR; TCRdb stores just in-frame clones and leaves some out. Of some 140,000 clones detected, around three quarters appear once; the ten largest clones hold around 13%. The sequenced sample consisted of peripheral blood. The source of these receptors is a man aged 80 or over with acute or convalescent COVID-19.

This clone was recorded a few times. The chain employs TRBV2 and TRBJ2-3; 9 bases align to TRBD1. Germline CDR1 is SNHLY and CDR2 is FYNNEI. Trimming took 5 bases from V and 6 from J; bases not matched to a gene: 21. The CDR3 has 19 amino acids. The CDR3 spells CASSWGRFQSDRGSDTQYF. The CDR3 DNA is TGTGCCAGCAGTTGGGGCCGTTTTCAGTCGGACAGGGGATCTGATACGCAGTATTTT.

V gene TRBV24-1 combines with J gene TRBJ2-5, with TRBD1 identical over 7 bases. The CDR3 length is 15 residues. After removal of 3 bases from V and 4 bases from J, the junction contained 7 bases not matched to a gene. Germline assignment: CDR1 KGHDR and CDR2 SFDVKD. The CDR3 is CATSDTTGVRETQYF. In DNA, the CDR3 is TGTGCCACCAGTGATACTACAGGGGTTAGAGAGACCCAGTACTTC.

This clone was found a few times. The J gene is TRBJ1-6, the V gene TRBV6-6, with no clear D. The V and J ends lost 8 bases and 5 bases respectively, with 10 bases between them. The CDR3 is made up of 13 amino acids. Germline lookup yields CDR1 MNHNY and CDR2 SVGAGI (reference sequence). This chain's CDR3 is CASSGLNNSPLHF. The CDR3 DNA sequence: TGTGCCAGCTCTGGCCTGAATAATTCACCCCTCCACTTT.

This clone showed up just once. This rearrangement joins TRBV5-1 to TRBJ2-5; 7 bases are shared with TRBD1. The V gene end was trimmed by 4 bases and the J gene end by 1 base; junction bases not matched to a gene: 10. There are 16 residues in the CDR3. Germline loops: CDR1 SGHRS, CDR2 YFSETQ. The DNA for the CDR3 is TGCGCCAGCAGCCTGACAGGGAAGATCTTCCAAGAGACCCAGTACTTC. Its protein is CASSLTGKIFQETQYF. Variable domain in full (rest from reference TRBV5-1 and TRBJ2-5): KAGVTQTPRYLIKTRGQQVTLSCSPISGHRSVSWYQQTPGQGLQFLFEYFSETQRNKGNFPGRFSGRQFSNSRSEMNVSTLELGDSALYLCASSLTGKIFQETQYFGPGTRLLVL.

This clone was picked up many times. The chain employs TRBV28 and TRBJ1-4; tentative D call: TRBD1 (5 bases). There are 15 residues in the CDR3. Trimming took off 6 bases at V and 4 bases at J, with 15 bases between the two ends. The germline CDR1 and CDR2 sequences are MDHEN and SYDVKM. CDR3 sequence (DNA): TGTGCCAGCAGGGGGGGAGCTGCGGGTAATGAAAAACTGTTTTTT. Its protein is CASRGGAAGNEKLFF.

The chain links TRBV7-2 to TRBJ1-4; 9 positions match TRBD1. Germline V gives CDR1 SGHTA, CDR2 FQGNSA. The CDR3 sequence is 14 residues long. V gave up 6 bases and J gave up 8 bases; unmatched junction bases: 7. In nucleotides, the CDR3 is TGTGCCAGCAGACCACAGGGGGCTCGGGAAAAACTGTTTTTT. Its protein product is CASRPQGAREKLFF.

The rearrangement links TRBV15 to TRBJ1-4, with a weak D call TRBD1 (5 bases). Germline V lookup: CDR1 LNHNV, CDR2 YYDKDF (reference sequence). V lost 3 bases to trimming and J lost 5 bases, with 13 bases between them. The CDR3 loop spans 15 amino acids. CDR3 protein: CATSREQALNEKLFF. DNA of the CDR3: TGTGCCACCAGCAGGGAACAGGCACTCAATGAAAAACTGTTTTTT.